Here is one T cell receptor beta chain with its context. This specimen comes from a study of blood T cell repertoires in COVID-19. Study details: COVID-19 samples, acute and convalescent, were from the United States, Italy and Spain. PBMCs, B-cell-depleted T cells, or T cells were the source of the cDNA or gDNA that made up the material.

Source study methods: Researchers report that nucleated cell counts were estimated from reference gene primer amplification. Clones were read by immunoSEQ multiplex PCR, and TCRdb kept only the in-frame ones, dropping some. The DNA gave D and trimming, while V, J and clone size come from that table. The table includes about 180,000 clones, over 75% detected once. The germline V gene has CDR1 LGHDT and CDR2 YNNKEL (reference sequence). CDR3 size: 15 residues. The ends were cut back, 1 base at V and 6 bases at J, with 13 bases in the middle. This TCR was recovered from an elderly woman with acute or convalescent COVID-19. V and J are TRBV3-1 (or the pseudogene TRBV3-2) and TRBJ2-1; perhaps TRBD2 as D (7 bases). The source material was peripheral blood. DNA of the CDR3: TGTGCCAGCAGCCAAGGGGGGGGGCGTCGCAATGAGCAGTTCTTC. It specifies CASSQGGGRRNEQFF.